Following are 3 T cell receptor beta chains from one sample sequenced in a study of blood T cell repertoires in COVID-19. This table comes from immunoSEQ multiplex PCR, and its TCRdb copy is limited to in-frame clones, with some not included. The sample consists of about 200,000 clones, about nine tenths of them appearing once. Sequenced input: peripheral blood. The receptors derive from a man between 60 and 75 years old who had recovered from COVID-19.

With respect to this clone: Other DNA sequences in this sample translate to the same CDR3. This chain uses TRBV19 with TRBJ1-2, with TRBD1 identical over 7 bases. The V segment lost 6 bases and the J segment 4 bases; nucleotides outside the gene matches: 5. The CDR3 contains 13 residues. CDR1 is LNHDA, CDR2 SQIVND, per germline (reference sequence). DNA for the CDR3: TGTGCCAGTAGCCCGACAGGGTTCTATGGCTACACCTTC. Protein product: CASSPTGFYGYTF.

This chain uses TRBV10-2 with TRBJ2-7; 8 nucleotides line up with TRBD2. CDR3 length equals 14 residues. CDR1 is WSHSY and CDR2 is SAAADI in the germline V gene. Trimming took 7 bases from V and 4 from J; bases not matched to a gene: 9. CDR3 sequence: CASIPGLVGYEQYF. DNA for the CDR3: TGCGCCAGCATCCCGGGACTAGTTGGGTACGAGCAGTACTTC.

The chain links TRBV2 to TRBJ2-6, with D possibly being TRBD1 (6 bases). The V end lost 6 bases, the J end lost 4 bases, and 19 bases lay between the germline ends. This CDR3 region has 17 residues. Germline lookup yields CDR1 SNHLY and CDR2 FYNNEI. Here the CDR3 reads CASRRGILYPGANVLTF. The CDR3 DNA follows: TGTGCCAGCAGGAGGGGGATCCTATACCCAGGGGCCAACGTCCTGACTTTC. The whole variable domain, filled in from reference TRBV2 and TRBJ2-6, reads EPEVTQTPSHQVTQMGQEVILRCVPISNHLYFYWYRQILGQKVEFLVSFYNNEISEKSEIFDDQFSVERPDGSNFTLKIRSTKLEDSAMYFCASRRGILYPGANVLTFGAGSRLTVL.